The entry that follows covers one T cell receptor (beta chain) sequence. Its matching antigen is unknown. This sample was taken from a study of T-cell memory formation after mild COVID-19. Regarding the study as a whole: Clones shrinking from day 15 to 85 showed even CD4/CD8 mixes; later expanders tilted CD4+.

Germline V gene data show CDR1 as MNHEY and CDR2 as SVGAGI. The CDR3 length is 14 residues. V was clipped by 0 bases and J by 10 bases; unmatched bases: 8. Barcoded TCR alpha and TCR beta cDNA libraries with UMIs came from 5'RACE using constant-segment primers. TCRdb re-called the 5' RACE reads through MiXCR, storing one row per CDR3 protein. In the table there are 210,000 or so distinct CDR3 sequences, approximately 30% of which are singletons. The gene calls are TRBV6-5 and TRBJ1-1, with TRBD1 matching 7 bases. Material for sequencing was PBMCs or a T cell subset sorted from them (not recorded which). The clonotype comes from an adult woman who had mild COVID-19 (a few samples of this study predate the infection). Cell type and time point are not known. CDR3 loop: CASSYSSTGDSAFF. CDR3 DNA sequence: TGTGCCAGCAGTTACTCGAGTACAGGGGATTCAGCTTTCTTT.